A selection of T cell receptor beta chains follows, all from one sample in a study of T cell responses to AZD1222 COVID-19 vaccine. Assay used: immunoSEQ multiplex PCR; TCRdb lists only in-frame clones, some missing. The table shows more than 95,000 clones, with roughly 90% occurring only once. Here the sequenced sample was peripheral blood, taken on day 0 of AZD1222 vaccination. These receptors came from an adult in good health. CDR3s include the opening cysteine and the closing phenylalanine or tryptophan.

TRBV21-1	TRBJ2-7	CASSTSVDRATYEQYF
TRBV20-1	TRBJ1-5	CSASNPGTSKAPSNQPQHF
TRBV7-6	TRBJ2-3	CASSLAQGAPTSGGDTQYF
TRBV9	TRBJ1-3	CASSKDSGNTIYF
TRBV28	TRBJ2-7	CASSLIYRGKIEQYF
TRBV18	TRBJ2-3	CASSPITDTQYF
TRBV7-9	TRBJ1-5	CASSPQGTRDQPQHF
TRBV15	TRBJ2-5	CATSPRWDSLETQYF
TRBV18	TRBJ2-1	CASSPLGGGVSYNEQFF
TRBV2	TRBJ1-3	CASSGPGTGAGNTIYF
TRBV9	TRBJ1-2	CASSSYRGGRDYGYTF
TRBV6-5	TRBJ1-6	CASSGRGTDNSPLHF
TRBV6-5	TRBJ2-1	CASRNLGQPYNEQFF
TRBV2	TRBJ2-2	CASSQNGLAELFF
TRBV11-1	TRBJ1-2	CASSLSGYGYTF
TRBV9	TRBJ2-1	CASSVEGGVYNEQFF
TRBV5-1	TRBJ2-7	CASSSRQGYEQYF
TRBV6-5	TRBJ2-1	CATGTLSYNEQFF
TRBV5-1	TRBJ1-1	CASSLGVQAGQIEAFF
TRBV3-1/TRBV3-2	TRBJ1-2	CASTGTGWNGYTF
TRBV7-8	TRBJ1-1	CASSFGELGTEAFF
TRBV6-2/TRBV6-3	TRBJ2-5	CASSRSGRGETQYF
TRBV19	TRBJ2-7	CASSITRSEVGQYF
TRBV5-3	TRBJ2-7	CARSLISGRAYEQYF
TRBV4-2	TRBJ1-2	CASSQDPRSGSNYGYTF
TRBV2	TRBJ1-2	CASRRQPIYGYTF
TRBV2	TRBJ2-1	CASSESELFYNEQFF
TRBV10-1	TRBJ1-5	CASGQDSNQPQHF
TRBV9	TRBJ2-1	CASSVVGLAGDNEQFF
TRBV2	TRBJ1-1	CASTWTRTEAFF
TRBV7-9	TRBJ2-3	CASSLYGRADTQYF
TRBV14	TRBJ1-2	CASSALGQGDYGYTF
TRBV6-2/TRBV6-3	TRBJ1-6	CASSFRRRPPLHF
TRBV27	TRBJ1-1	CASSLFPDSLVGTEAFF
TRBV30	TRBJ1-2	CAWSTQGDYGYTF